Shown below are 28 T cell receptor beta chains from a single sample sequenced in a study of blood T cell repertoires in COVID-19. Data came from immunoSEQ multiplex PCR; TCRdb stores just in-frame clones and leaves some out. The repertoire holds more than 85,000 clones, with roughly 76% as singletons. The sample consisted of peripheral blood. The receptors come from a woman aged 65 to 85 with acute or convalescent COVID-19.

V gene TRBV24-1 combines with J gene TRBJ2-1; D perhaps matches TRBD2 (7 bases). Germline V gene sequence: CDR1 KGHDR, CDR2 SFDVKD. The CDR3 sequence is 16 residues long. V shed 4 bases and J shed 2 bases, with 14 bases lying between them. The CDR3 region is CATSEGGGGTYNEQFF. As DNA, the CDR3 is TGTGCCACCAGTGAGGGGGGCGGGGGCACCTACAATGAGCAGTTCTTC.

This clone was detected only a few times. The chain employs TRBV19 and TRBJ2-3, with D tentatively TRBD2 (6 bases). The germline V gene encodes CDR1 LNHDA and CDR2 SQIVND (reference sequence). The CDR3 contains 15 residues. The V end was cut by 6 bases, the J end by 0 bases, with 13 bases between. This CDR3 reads CASSGGLASTDTQYF. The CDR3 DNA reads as TGTGCCAGTAGCGGGGGACTCGCTAGCACAGATACGCAGTATTTT.

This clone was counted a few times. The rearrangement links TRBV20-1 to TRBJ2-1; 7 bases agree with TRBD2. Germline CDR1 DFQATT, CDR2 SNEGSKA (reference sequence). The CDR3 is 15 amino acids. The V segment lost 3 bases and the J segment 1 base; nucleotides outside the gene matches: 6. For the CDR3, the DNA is TGCAGTGCTAGTAGGGCTAGCGGATCCTACAATGAGCAGTTCTTC. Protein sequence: CSASRASGSYNEQFF.

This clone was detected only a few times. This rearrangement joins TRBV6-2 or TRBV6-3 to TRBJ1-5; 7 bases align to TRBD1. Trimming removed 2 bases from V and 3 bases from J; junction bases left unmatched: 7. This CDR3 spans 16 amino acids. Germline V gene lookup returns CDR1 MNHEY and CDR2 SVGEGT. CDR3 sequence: CASSYRQGVFNQPQHF. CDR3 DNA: TGTGCCAGCAGTTACCGACAGGGAGTATTCAATCAGCCCCAGCATTTT.

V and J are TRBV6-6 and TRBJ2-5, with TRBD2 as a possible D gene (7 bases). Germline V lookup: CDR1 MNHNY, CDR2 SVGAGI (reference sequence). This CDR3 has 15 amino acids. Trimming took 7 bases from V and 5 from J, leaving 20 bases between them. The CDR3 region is CASTYRRGGDETQYF. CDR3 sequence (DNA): TGTGCCAGCACCTACCGGAGAGGGGGGGATGAGACCCAGTACTTC.

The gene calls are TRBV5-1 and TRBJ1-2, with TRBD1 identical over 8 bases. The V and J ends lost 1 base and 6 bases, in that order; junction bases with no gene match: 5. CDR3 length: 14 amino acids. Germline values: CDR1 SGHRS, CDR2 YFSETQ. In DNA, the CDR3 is TGCGCCAGCAGCTTGTCCGGACAGGGAGATGGCTACACCTTC. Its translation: CASSLSGQGDGYTF.

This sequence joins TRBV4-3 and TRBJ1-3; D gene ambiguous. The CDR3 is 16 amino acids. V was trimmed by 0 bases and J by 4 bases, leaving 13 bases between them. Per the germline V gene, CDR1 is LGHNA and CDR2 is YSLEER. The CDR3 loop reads CASSQDLDTGGNTIYF. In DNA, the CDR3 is TGCGCCAGCAGCCAAGACCTTGACACGGGGGGAAACACCATATATTTT.

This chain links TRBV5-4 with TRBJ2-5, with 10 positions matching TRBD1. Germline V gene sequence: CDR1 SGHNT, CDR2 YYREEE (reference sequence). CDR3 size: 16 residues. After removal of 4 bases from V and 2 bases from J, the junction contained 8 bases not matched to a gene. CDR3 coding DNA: TGTGCCAGCAGCACGGGACAGGGGAGGAGGCAAGAGACCCAGTACTTC. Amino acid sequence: CASSTGQGRRQETQYF.

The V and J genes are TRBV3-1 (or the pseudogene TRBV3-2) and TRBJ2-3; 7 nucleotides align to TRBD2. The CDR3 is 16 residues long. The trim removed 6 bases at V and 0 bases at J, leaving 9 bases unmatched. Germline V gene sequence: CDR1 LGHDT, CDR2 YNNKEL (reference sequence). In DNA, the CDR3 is TGTGCCAGCAGTCTAACTAGCGCACTGAGCACAGATACGCAGTATTTT. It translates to CASSLTSALSTDTQYF.

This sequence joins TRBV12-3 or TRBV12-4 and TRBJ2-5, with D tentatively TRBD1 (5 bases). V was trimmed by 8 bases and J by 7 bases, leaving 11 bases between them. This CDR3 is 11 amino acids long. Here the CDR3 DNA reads TGTGCCAGCTCGATCCAGGGGACCCAGTACTTC. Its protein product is CASSIQGTQYF.

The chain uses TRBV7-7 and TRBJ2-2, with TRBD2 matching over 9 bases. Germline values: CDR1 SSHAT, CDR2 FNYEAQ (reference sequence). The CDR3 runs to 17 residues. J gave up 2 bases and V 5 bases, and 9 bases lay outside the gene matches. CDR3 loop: CASSPLSGGQNTGELFF. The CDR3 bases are TGTGCCAGCAGCCCGCTTAGCGGGGGCCAAAACACCGGGGAGCTGTTTTTT.

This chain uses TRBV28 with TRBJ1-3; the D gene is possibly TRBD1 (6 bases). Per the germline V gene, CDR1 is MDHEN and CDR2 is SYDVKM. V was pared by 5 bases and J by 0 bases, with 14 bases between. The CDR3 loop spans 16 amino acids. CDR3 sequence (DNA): TGTGCCAGCAGTCAAACAGGGATATTCTCTGGAAACACCATATATTTT. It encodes CASSQTGIFSGNTIYF.

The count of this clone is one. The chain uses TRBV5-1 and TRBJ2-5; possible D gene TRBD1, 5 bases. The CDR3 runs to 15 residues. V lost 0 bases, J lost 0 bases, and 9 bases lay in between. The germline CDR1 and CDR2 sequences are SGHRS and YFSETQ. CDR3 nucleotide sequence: TGCGCCAGCAGCTTGGCCTTGACAGACCAAGAGACCCAGTACTTC. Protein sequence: CASSLALTDQETQYF.

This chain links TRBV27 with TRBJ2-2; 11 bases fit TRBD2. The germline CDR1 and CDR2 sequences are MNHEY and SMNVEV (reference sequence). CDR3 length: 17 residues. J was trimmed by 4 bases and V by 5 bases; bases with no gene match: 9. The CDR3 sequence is CASSPTGLADITGELFF. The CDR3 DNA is TGTGCCAGCAGTCCGACGGGACTAGCGGATATCACCGGGGAGCTGTTTTTT.

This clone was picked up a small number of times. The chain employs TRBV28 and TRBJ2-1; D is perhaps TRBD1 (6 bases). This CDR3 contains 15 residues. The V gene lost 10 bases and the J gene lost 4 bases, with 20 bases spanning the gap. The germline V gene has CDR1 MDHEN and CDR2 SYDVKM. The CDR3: CATLVQGYRYNEQFF. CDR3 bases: TGTGCCACCCTTGTTCAGGGGTACCGTTACAATGAGCAGTTCTTC.

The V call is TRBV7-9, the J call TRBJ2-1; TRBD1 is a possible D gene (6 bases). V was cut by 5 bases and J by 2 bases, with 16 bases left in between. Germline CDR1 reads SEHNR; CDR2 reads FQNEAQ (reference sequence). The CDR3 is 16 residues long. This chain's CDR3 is CASSPPPRGTYNEQFF. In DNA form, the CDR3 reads TGTGCCAGCAGCCCTCCCCCGAGGGGGACCTACAATGAGCAGTTCTTC. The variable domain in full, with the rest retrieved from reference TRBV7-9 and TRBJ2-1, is DTGVSQNPRHKITKRGQNVTFRCDPISEHNRLYWYRQTLGQGPEFLTYFQNEAQLEKSRLLSDRFSAERPKGSFSTLEIQRTEQGDSAMYLCASSPPPRGTYNEQFFGPGTRLTVL.

CDR3 residues: CASSLGLAGDQETQYF. The CDR3 DNA reads as TGCGCCAGCAGCTTGGGACTAGCGGGGGATCAAGAGACCCAGTACTTC. The chain uses TRBV5-1 and TRBJ2-5; 12 bases line up with TRBD2. The CDR3 is 16 residues long. Trimming removed 0 bases from V and 2 bases from J; junction bases left unmatched: 2. Germline values: CDR1 SGHRS, CDR2 YFSETQ.

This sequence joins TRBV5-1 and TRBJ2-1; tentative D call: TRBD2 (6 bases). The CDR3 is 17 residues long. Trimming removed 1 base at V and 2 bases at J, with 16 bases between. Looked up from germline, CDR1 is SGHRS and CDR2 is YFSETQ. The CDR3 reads CASSLSAGTGPYNEQFF. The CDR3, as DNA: TGCGCCAGCAGCTTGAGCGCAGGGACTGGGCCCTACAATGAGCAGTTCTTC.

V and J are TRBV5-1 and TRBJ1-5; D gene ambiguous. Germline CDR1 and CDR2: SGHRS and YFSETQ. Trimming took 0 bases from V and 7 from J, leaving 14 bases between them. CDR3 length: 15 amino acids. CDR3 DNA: TGCGCCAGCAGCTTGGGCGAGGTGGCGGGCCAGCCCCAGCATTTT. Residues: CASSLGEVAGQPQHF.

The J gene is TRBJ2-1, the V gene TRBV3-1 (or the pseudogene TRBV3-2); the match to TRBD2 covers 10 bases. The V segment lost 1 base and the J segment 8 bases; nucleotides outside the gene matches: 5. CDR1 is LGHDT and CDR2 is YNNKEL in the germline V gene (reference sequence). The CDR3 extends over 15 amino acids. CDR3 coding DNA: TGTGCCAGCAGCCAAGCTGAGCGGGAGGGTCATGAGCAGTTCTTC. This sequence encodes CASSQAEREGHEQFF.

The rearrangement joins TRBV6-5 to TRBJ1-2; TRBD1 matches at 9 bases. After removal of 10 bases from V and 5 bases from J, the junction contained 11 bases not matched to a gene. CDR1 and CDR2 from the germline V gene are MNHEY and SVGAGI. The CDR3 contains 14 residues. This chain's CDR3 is CAIYGDREGYGYTF. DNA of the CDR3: TGTGCCATCTATGGGGACAGGGAAGGGTATGGCTACACCTTC.

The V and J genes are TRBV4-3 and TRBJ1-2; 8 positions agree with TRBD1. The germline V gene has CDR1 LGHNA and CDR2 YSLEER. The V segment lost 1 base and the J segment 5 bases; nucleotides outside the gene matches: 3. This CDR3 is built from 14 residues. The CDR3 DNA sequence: TGCGCCAGCAGCCAAGGCAGGGGGCTTTATGGCTACACCTTC. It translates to CASSQGRGLYGYTF.

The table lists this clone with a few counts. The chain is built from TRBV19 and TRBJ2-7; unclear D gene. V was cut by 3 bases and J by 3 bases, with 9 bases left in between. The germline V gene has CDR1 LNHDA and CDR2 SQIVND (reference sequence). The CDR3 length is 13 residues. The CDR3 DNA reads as TGTGCCAGTAGTATTGGAGATTACTACGAGCAGTACTTC. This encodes CASSIGDYYEQYF.

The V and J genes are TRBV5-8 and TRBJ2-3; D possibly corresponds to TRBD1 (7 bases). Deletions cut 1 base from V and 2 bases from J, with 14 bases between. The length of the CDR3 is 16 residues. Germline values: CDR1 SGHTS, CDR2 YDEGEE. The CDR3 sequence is CASSLFQGEDTDTQYF. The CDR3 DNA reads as TGTGCCAGCAGCTTGTTCCAGGGGGAGGACACAGATACGCAGTATTTT.

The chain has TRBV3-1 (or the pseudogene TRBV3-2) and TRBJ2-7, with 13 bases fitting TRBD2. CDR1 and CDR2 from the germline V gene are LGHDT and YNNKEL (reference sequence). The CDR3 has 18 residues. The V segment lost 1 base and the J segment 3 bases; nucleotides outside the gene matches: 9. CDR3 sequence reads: CASSQGPGLAGFGYEQYF. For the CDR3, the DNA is TGTGCCAGCAGCCAAGGGCCGGGACTAGCGGGATTCGGCTACGAGCAGTACTTC.

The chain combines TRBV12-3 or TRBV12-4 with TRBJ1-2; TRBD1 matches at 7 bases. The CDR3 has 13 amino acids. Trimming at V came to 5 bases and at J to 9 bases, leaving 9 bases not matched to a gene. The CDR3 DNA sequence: TGTGCCAGCAGTCCCACAGGGGAGAATAGCTACACCTTC. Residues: CASSPTGENSYTF.

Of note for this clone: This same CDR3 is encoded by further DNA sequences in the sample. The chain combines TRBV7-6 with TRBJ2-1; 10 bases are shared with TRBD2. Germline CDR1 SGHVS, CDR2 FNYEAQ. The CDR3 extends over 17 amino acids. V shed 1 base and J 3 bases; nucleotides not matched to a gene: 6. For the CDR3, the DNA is TGTGCCAGCAGCTTAGGGAGGACTAGCGGAAGCTACAATGAGCAGTTCTTC. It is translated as CASSLGRTSGSYNEQFF. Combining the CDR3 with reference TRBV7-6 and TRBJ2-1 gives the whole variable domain GAGVSQSPRYKVTKRGQDVALRCDPISGHVSLYWYRQALGQGPEFLTYFNYEAQQDKSGLPNDRFSAERPEGSISTLTIQRTEQRDSAMYRCASSLGRTSGSYNEQFFGPGTRLTVL.

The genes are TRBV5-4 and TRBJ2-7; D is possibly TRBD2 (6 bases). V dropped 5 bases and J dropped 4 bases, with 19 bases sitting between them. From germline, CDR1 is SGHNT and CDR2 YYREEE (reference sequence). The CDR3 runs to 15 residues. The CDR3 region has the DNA TGTGCCAGCAGTCCGGGGGTAGGGCAGCTGTACGAGCAGTACTTC. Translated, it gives CASSPGVGQLYEQYF.